The clone carrying this TCR beta chain was counted between two and nine times. The V and J ends lost 2 bases and 4 bases, in that order; junction bases with no gene match: 4. The CDR3 is 15 residues long. This sample is drawn from a study of CD8 T cells in ankylosing spondylitis. TCRdb reprocessed the 5' RACE reads with MiXCR, giving one entry per CDR3 protein. Of about 350,000 distinct CDR3 sequences listed, 20% are singletons. The sequence came from a male donor with ankylosing spondylitis or in good health (not recorded which). The chain has TRBV12-3 or TRBV12-4 and TRBJ1-4; 7 bases are shared with TRBD1. Sequencing was carried out using blood, either unsorted or a sorted T cell fraction (not recorded which). Here the CDR3 DNA reads TGTGCCAGCAGTTTAAGGACAGGCCTTAATGAAAAACTGTTTTTT. As protein: CASSLRTGLNEKLFF.